Listed below are T cell receptor beta chains from one sample, sequenced in a study of control samples from healthy donors and cancer patients. Sequencing was performed with immunoSEQ multiplex PCR; in TCRdb, only in-frame clones are kept and a portion is missing. The data contain some 150,000 clones, roughly 94% of them seen just once; the ten biggest clones take up 12% to 15%. The sample was PBMCs. Receptors were obtained from a man aged 60-69 years with colorectal cancer. Each CDR3 is given with its conserved first and last residue. Each record gives: V gene, J gene, clone size, D gene, CDR3 protein, CDR3 DNA. A D gene is named only where the DNA matches it firmly. Clone size appears in some rows only: once, few, many, or a class for an expanded clone.

TRBV3-1/TRBV3-2	TRBJ2-7	once	.	CASSRGRDSSYEQYF	TGTGCCAGCAGCCGAGGCCGGGACTCATCCTACGAGCAGTACTTC
TRBV6-2/TRBV6-3	TRBJ2-1	.	.	CASSYRANEQFF	TGTGCCAGCAGTTACAGGGCGAATGAGCAGTTCTTC
TRBV4-3	TRBJ2-5	.	TRBD2	CASSHYDWTSGVGETQYF	TGCGCCAGCAGCCACTACGACTGGACGAGCGGGGTCGGGGAGACCCAGTACTTC
TRBV27	TRBJ2-3	.	.	CASALRPAADTQYF	TGTGCCAGCGCCCTCCGGCCCGCGGCAGATACGCAGTATTTT
TRBV4-3	TRBJ2-5	.	TRBD1	CASSQGTGRIPETQYF	TGCGCCAGCAGCCAAGGGACAGGGAGGATACCAGAGACCCAGTACTTC
TRBV11-2	TRBJ2-1	.	.	CASSPSRLSGEQFF	TGTGCCAGCAGCCCCTCCAGGTTATCGGGCGAGCAGTTCTTC
TRBV29-1	TRBJ1-1	.	.	CSVETGTEAFF	TGCAGCGTTGAAACGGGCACTGAAGCTTTCTTT
TRBV30	TRBJ1-5	.	TRBD1	CAWARGQGLGQPQHF	TGTGCCTGGGCCCGGGGACAGGGGTTGGGGCAGCCCCAGCATTTT
TRBV5-3	TRBJ2-4	.	.	CARSFELAKNIQYF	TGTGCCAGAAGCTTTGAGCTAGCCAAAAACATTCAGTACTTC
TRBV6-5	TRBJ1-4	.	TRBD1	CASSRSGQGGEKLFF	TGTGCCAGCAGTCGCTCGGGACAGGGTGGTGAAAAACTGTTTTTT
TRBV29-1	TRBJ2-1	.	.	CSVQFSGNEQFF	TGCAGCGTTCAATTCTCAGGCAATGAGCAGTTCTTC